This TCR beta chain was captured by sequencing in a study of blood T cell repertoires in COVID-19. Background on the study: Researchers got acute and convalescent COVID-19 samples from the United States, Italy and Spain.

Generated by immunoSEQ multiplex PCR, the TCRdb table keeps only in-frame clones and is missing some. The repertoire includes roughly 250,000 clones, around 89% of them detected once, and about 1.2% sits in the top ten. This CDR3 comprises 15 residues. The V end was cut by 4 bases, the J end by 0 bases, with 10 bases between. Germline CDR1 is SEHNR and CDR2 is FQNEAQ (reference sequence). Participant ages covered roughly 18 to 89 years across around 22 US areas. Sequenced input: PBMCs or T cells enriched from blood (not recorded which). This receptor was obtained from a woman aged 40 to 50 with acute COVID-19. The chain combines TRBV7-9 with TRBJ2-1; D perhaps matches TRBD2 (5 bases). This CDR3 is CASSSRGSSYNEQFF. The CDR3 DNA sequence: TGTGCCAGCAGCTCTAGAGGGAGCTCCTACAATGAGCAGTTCTTC.